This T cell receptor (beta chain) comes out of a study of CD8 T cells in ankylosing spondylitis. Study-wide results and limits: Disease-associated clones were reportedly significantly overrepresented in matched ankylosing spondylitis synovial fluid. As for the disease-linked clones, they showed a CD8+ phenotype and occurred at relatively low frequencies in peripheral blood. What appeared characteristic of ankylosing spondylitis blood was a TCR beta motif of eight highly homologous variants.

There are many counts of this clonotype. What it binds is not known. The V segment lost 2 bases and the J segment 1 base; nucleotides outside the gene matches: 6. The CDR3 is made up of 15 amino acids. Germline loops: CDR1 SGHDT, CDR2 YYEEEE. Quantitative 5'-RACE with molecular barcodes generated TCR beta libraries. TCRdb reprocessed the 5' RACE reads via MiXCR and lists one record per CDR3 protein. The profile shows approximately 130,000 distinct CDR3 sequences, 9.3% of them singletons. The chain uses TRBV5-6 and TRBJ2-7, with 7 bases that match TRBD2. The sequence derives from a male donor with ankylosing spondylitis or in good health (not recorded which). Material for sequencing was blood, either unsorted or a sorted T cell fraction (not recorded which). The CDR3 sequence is CASSFGGRVSYEQYF. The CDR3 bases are TGTGCCAGCAGCTTCGGAGGGAGGGTTTCCTACGAGCAGTACTTC.